A selection of T cell receptor beta chains follows, all from one sample in a study of cytomegalovirus exposure and HLA in healthy donors. The table came from immunoSEQ multiplex PCR; TCRdb's copy has only in-frame clones and leaves some out. The profile shows around 85,000 clones, about 80% of them singletons. Sequenced: PBMCs. The origin of the receptors is a woman in her fifties or sixties in good health and CMV-seropositive. Both conserved end residues are part of each CDR3. D genes are given only for firm matches. Only part of the rows carry a size: once, few, many, or a class if the clone is expanded.

J gene: TRBJ2-4
clone size: few
V gene: TRBV13
D gene: -
CDR3 DNA: TGTGCCAGCAGCTCAATAGCCAAAAACATTCAGTACTTC
CDR3 protein: CASSSIAKNIQYF

J gene: TRBJ2-5
clone size: -
V gene: TRBV7-6
D gene: -
CDR3 DNA: TGTGCCAGCAGGTTGACAGTATCCCAAGAGACCCAGTACTTC
CDR3 protein: CASRLTVSQETQYF

J gene: TRBJ1-2
clone size: -
V gene: TRBV28
D gene: -
CDR3 DNA: TGTGCCAGCAGCGTGGGACTCGGCTACACCTTC
CDR3 protein: CASSVGLGYTF

J gene: TRBJ1-2
clone size: -
V gene: TRBV5-1
D gene: TRBD1
CDR3 DNA: TGCGCCAGCAGCACGGGACAGGGGGCTAGAGGCTACACCTTC
CDR3 protein: CASSTGQGARGYTF

J gene: TRBJ2-3
clone size: -
V gene: TRBV29-1
D gene: TRBD2
CDR3 DNA: TGCAGCGTTGAAGCGGCTAGCGGGAGGGTGAATACGCAGTATTTT
CDR3 protein: CSVEAASGRVNTQYF

J gene: TRBJ2-2
clone size: -
V gene: TRBV7-9
D gene: TRBD1
CDR3 DNA: TGTGCCAGCAGCGAAAGGACAGGGGGGACCGGGGAGCTGTTTTTT
CDR3 protein: CASSERTGGTGELFF

J gene: TRBJ2-1
clone size: -
V gene: TRBV15
D gene: -
CDR3 DNA: TGTGCCACCAGCAGAGGGAGTCTAGGGGGGGGCAGGTCCTACAATGAGCAGTTCTTC
CDR3 protein: CATSRGSLGGGRSYNEQFF

J gene: TRBJ1-3
clone size: -
V gene: TRBV7-9
D gene: -
CDR3 DNA: TGTGCCAGCAGCTTAGAGACATCAAGCTCTGGAAACACCATATATTTT
CDR3 protein: CASSLETSSSGNTIYF

J gene: TRBJ1-5
clone size: -
V gene: TRBV28
D gene: -
CDR3 DNA: TGTGCTATTAAAAACCGGGGACAGCCCCAGCATTTT
CDR3 protein: CAIKNRGQPQHF

J gene: TRBJ1-5
clone size: -
V gene: TRBV6-1
D gene: TRBD1
CDR3 DNA: TGTGCCAGCAGTGAAGGTTTCGACAGGGAAACAATATCCTTCAATCAGCCCCAGCATTTT
CDR3 protein: CASSEGFDRETISFNQPQHF

J gene: TRBJ2-5
clone size: -
V gene: TRBV6-1
D gene: -
CDR3 DNA: TGTGCCAGCAGGGCTACAGGGTTCCCCACGGCCCAGTACTTC
CDR3 protein: CASRATGFPTAQYF

J gene: TRBJ1-4
clone size: -
V gene: TRBV15
D gene: TRBD1
CDR3 DNA: TGTGCCACCAGCAGAGAAACCGGGACAGGGGATGAAAAACTGTTTTTT
CDR3 protein: CATSRETGTGDEKLFF

J gene: TRBJ2-3
clone size: -
V gene: TRBV7-2
D gene: TRBD2
CDR3 DNA: TGTGCCAGCAGCTTAGTAGCGGGAGAAACAGATACGCAGTATTTT
CDR3 protein: CASSLVAGETDTQYF

J gene: TRBJ2-1
clone size: few
V gene: TRBV7-9
D gene: TRBD1
CDR3 DNA: TGTTCCAGCAGCCCCCTCCGGGACAGGGTTAACTACAATGAGCAGTTCTTC
CDR3 protein: CSSSPLRDRVNYNEQFF

J gene: TRBJ1-6
clone size: -
V gene: TRBV19
D gene: TRBD1
CDR3 DNA: TGTGCCAGTAGTGTTGGGACAGGGAGTTCACCCCTCCACTTT
CDR3 protein: CASSVGTGSSPLHF

J gene: TRBJ1-6
clone size: -
V gene: TRBV18
D gene: -
CDR3 DNA: TGTGCCAGCTCACCATTACAAGATAATTCACCCCTCCACTTT
CDR3 protein: CASSPLQDNSPLHF

J gene: TRBJ2-5
clone size: -
V gene: TRBV19
D gene: -
CDR3 DNA: TGTGCCAGTAGTATATCCCTCGTCCGAGAGACCCAGTACTTC
CDR3 protein: CASSISLVRETQYF

J gene: TRBJ2-5
clone size: -
V gene: TRBV19
D gene: TRBD2
CDR3 DNA: TGTGCCAGTTCTGGGCTCGCGGGGGGCATGGAGACCCAGTACTTC
CDR3 protein: CASSGLAGGMETQYF

J gene: TRBJ2-2
clone size: -
V gene: TRBV5-1
D gene: TRBD1
CDR3 DNA: TGCGCCAGCAGCTTACACAGGGGGCGAACCGGGGAGCTGTTTTTT
CDR3 protein: CASSLHRGRTGELFF

J gene: TRBJ1-4
clone size: -
V gene: TRBV5-1
D gene: TRBD1
CDR3 DNA: TGCGCCAGCAGACGGACAGGGGAAAAACTGTTTTTT
CDR3 protein: CASRRTGEKLFF

J gene: TRBJ1-1
clone size: few
V gene: TRBV5-1
D gene: TRBD1
CDR3 DNA: TGCGCCAGCAGCTTAGCCGGGACAGGGGACACTGAAGCTTTCTTT
CDR3 protein: CASSLAGTGDTEAFF

J gene: TRBJ2-5
clone size: -
V gene: TRBV7-8
D gene: -
CDR3 DNA: TGTGCCAGCAGCCCTTTACAGGGAGAGACCCAGTACTTC
CDR3 protein: CASSPLQGETQYF

J gene: TRBJ2-1
clone size: -
V gene: TRBV11-3
D gene: -
CDR3 DNA: TGTGCCAGCAGCTACACAGGGCTTAATGAGCAGTTCTTC
CDR3 protein: CASSYTGLNEQFF

J gene: TRBJ1-5
clone size: -
V gene: TRBV5-1
D gene: TRBD1
CDR3 DNA: TGCGCCAGCAGCTTGGAGGGACAGAGAAATCAGCCCCAGCATTTT
CDR3 protein: CASSLEGQRNQPQHF

J gene: TRBJ1-1
clone size: -
V gene: TRBV30
D gene: -
CDR3 DNA: TGTGCCTGGAGATCCCCCGACAGACAGAACACTGAAGCTTTCTTT
CDR3 protein: CAWRSPDRQNTEAFF

J gene: TRBJ1-2
clone size: -
V gene: TRBV11-3
D gene: TRBD1
CDR3 DNA: TGTGCCAGCAGCTTAGATTCCGACCGAGGACAGGACACCTTC
CDR3 protein: CASSLDSDRGQDTF

J gene: TRBJ2-5
clone size: -
V gene: TRBV10-2
D gene: -
CDR3 DNA: TGCGCCAGCAGGTGGGCTGGCAAAGAGACCCAGTACTTC
CDR3 protein: CASRWAGKETQYF

J gene: TRBJ2-1
clone size: -
V gene: TRBV5-8
D gene: -
CDR3 DNA: TGTGCCAGCAGCTTGGGGGAGAGCTACAATGAGCAGTTCTTC
CDR3 protein: CASSLGESYNEQFF

J gene: TRBJ1-4
clone size: -
V gene: TRBV18
D gene: -
CDR3 DNA: TGTGCCAGCACCCCAGGTTCAACTAATGAAAAACTGTTTTTT
CDR3 protein: CASTPGSTNEKLFF

J gene: TRBJ2-5
clone size: -
V gene: TRBV27
D gene: -
CDR3 DNA: TGTGCCAGCGGTACAGACCAAGAGACCCAGTACTTC
CDR3 protein: CASGTDQETQYF

J gene: TRBJ1-2
clone size: -
V gene: TRBV14
D gene: TRBD1
CDR3 DNA: TGTGCCAGCAGCCAAAACAGGGGGGCCTATGGCTACACCTTC
CDR3 protein: CASSQNRGAYGYTF

J gene: TRBJ1-1
clone size: -
V gene: TRBV30
D gene: -
CDR3 DNA: TGTGCCTGGAGTATGTTAGGACTTCCGAACACTGAAGCTTTCTTT
CDR3 protein: CAWSMLGLPNTEAFF

J gene: TRBJ2-7
clone size: -
V gene: TRBV7-8
D gene: -
CDR3 DNA: TGTGCCAGCAGCGCAAGACCTTGGGGCGGGACAGCGTCCTACGAGCAGTACTTC
CDR3 protein: CASSARPWGGTASYEQYF

J gene: TRBJ2-7
clone size: -
V gene: TRBV6-1
D gene: -
CDR3 DNA: TGTGCCAGCAGCACTGTAGGGGGAAGATCCTACGAGCAGTACTTC
CDR3 protein: CASSTVGGRSYEQYF

J gene: TRBJ2-5
clone size: -
V gene: TRBV7-9
D gene: TRBD1
CDR3 DNA: TGTGCCAGCAGCCGGACAGGGGGTTTCCAAGAGACCCAGTACTTC
CDR3 protein: CASSRTGGFQETQYF

J gene: TRBJ2-4
clone size: -
V gene: TRBV6-6
D gene: -
CDR3 DNA: TGTGCCAGCAGTTATTTAGGCCTAGCTGTTCAGTACTTC
CDR3 protein: CASSYLGLAVQYF

J gene: TRBJ2-1
clone size: -
V gene: TRBV4-1
D gene: TRBD2
CDR3 DNA: TGCGCCAGCAGCCGGACTAGCCGGGATGAGCAGTTCTTC
CDR3 protein: CASSRTSRDEQFF

J gene: TRBJ1-3
clone size: -
V gene: TRBV29-1
D gene: -
CDR3 DNA: TGCAGCGTTGAATCTCTAGGGGCGCGGGGAAACACCATATATTTT
CDR3 protein: CSVESLGARGNTIYF

J gene: TRBJ2-1
clone size: -
V gene: TRBV5-1
D gene: -
CDR3 DNA: TGCGCCAGCAGCCCTGGAGGCGGACTGTACAATGAGCAGTTCTTC
CDR3 protein: CASSPGGGLYNEQFF

J gene: TRBJ2-1
clone size: -
V gene: TRBV29-1
D gene: TRBD2
CDR3 DNA: TGCAGCGTTGGGACTAGCGGGGGGGTATTCTATGAGCAGTTCTTC
CDR3 protein: CSVGTSGGVFYEQFF

J gene: TRBJ1-1
clone size: once
V gene: TRBV7-9
D gene: -
CDR3 DNA: TGTGCCAGCAGCTATCAGGGTCGGACTGAAGCTTTCTTT
CDR3 protein: CASSYQGRTEAFF

J gene: TRBJ1-5
clone size: few
V gene: TRBV6-1
D gene: -
CDR3 DNA: TGTGCCAGCAGTGAAGCATCTGGTGCGGGCCAGCCCCAGCATTTT
CDR3 protein: CASSEASGAGQPQHF

J gene: TRBJ1-5
clone size: -
V gene: TRBV18
D gene: -
CDR3 DNA: TGTGCCAGCTCAGGGGGCTCAAACGGCAATCAGCCCCAGCATTTT
CDR3 protein: CASSGGSNGNQPQHF

J gene: TRBJ1-4
clone size: -
V gene: TRBV5-1
D gene: TRBD1
CDR3 DNA: TGCGCCAGCAGCTTGGGGACAGGGGGTCGTGAAAAACTGTTTTTT
CDR3 protein: CASSLGTGGREKLFF

J gene: TRBJ1-2
clone size: -
V gene: TRBV5-1
D gene: TRBD1
CDR3 DNA: TGCGCCAGCAGCTTAGCGGGACAGGGGGGTAGCTATGGCTACACCTTC
CDR3 protein: CASSLAGQGGSYGYTF